The text below deals with one T cell receptor (beta chain). Looked up from germline, CDR1 is KGHDR and CDR2 is SFDVKD. This CDR3 spans 20 amino acids. The J segment lost 0 bases and the V segment lost 3 bases, leaving 11 bases of the junction unmatched. The TEMRA cells underwent FACS enrichment, while the CD8+ and CD4+ T cells underwent negative isolation. RNA totalling roughly 0.45 to 1 ug underwent reverse transcription with random hexamers. The CDR3 of TCR beta was amplified by immunoSEQ multiplex PCR across 54 Vbeta and 13 Jbeta. Each CDR3 protein is one row after TCRdb ran MiXCR on the immunoSEQ multiplex PCR reads. The data show roughly 130,000 distinct CDR3 sequences, 95% to 96% seen once. This entry is derived from a study of CD8 T cells in Susac syndrome. Study in general: Patients with Susac syndrome were, at the time of blood collection, therapy-naive, maintained on corticosteroids, or maintained on intravenous immunoglobulin alone.

The sequence was obtained from a human donor with Susac syndrome. The sequenced material came from CD4+ T cells from PBMCs. The chain has TRBV24-1 and TRBJ2-1; 12 nucleotides agree with TRBD2. The CDR3 nucleotides are TGTGCCACCAGTGATCCTAGGACTAGCGGGACCTACAGCTCCTACAATGAGCAGTTCTTC. Protein product: CATSDPRTSGTYSSYNEQFF.